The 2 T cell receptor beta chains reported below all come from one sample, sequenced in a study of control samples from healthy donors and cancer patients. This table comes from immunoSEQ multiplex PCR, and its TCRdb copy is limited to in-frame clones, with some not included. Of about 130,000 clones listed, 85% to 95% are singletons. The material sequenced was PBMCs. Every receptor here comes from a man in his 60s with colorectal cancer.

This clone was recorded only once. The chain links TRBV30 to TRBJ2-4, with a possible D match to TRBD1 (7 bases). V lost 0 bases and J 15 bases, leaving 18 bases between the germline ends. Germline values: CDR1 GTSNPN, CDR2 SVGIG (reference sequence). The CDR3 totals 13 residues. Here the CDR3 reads CAWSVFLGQGGYF. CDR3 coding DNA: TGTGCCTGGAGTGTCTTTCTCGGGCAGGGGGGGTACTTC.

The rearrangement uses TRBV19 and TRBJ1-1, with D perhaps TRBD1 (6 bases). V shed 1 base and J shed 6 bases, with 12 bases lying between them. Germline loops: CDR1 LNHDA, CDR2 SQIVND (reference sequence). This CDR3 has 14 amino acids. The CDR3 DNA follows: TGTGCCAGTAGTATAGTGGAAGGGGGGCCTGAAGCTTTCTTT. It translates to CASSIVEGGPEAFF.